This T cell receptor beta chain was documented in a study of blood T cells in healthy people across ages. Study-wide results and limits: Diversity figures based on one million T cells were deemed too low. As age increased, TCR beta diversity per million T cells fell in a roughly linear fashion.

This clonotype has a single count. Its antigen is unknown. CDR1 SGHTA and CDR2 FQGNSA come from the germline V gene. The CDR3 runs 16 residues. Trimming at V came to 5 bases and at J to 1 base, leaving 8 bases not matched to a gene. For the second PCR, which ran for 7 to 11 cycles, a sample-barcoded 5' primer and a J-beta primer mix were used. Each cDNA molecule was tagged by a template-switch adaptor that had 12 random nucleotides. Per-sample output comprised a minimum of 2.5 million paired-end reads containing CDR3. TCRdb reprocessed the 5' RACE reads via MiXCR and lists one record per CDR3 protein. The sample has 1.5 million to 2 million distinct CDR3 sequences, just under 50% seen once; the top ten hold 2.1%.

This TCR came from a middle-aged woman in good health. The chain joins TRBV7-2 to TRBJ2-3; 8 bases line up with TRBD1. The sequenced sample was blood. The CDR3 loop reads CASSRGTGVGTDTQYF. In DNA form, the CDR3 reads TGTGCCAGCAGCAGGGGGACAGGTGTAGGCACAGATACGCAGTATTTT.